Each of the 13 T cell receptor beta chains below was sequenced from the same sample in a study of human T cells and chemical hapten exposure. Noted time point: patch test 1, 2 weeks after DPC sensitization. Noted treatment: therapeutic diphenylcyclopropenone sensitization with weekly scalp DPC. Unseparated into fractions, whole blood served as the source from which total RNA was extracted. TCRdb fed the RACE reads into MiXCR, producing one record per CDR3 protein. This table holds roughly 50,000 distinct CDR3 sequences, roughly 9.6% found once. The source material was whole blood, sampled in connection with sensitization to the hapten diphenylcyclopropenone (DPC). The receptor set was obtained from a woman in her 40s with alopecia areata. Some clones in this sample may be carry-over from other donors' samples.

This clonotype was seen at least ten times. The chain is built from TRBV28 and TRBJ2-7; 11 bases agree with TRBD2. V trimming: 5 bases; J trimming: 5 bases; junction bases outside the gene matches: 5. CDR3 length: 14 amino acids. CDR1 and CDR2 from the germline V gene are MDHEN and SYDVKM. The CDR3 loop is CASSPSGLADEQYF. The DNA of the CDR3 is TGTGCCAGCAGTCCCTCGGGACTAGCGGACGAGCAGTACTTC.

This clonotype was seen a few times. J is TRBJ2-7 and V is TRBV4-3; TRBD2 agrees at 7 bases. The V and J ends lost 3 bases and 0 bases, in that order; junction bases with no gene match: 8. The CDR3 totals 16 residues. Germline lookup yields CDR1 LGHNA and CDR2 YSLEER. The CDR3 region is CASSQDGEGSSYEQYF. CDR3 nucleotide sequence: TGCGCCAGCAGCCAGGATGGGGAGGGGAGCTCCTACGAGCAGTACTTC.

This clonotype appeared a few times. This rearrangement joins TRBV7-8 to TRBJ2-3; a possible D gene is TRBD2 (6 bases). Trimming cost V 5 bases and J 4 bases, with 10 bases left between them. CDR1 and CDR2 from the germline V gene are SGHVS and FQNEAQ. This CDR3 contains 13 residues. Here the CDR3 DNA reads TGTGCCAGCAGCGACGGGACTGCAGATACGCAGTATTTT. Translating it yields CASSDGTADTQYF.

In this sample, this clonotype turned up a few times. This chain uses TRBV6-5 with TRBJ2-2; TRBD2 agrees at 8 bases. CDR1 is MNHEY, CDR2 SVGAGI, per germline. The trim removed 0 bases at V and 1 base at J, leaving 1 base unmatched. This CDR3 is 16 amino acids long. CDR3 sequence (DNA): TGTGCCAGCAGTTACTCTAGCGGGGAGAACACCGGGGAGCTGTTTTTT. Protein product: CASSYSSGENTGELFF.

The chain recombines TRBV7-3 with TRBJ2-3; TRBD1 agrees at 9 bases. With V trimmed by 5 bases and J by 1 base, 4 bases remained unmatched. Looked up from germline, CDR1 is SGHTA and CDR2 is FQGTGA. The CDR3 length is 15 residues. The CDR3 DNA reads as TGTGCCAGCAGCAGGGGACAGGGTGGCACAGATACGCAGTATTTT. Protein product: CASSRGQGGTDTQYF.

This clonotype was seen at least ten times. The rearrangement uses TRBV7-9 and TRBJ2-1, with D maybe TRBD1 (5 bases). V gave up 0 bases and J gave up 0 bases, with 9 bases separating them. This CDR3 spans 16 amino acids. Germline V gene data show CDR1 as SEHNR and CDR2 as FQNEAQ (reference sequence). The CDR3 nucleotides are TGTGCCAGCAGCTTAGCGTTGGGGCCCTCCTACAATGAGCAGTTCTTC. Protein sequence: CASSLALGPSYNEQFF.

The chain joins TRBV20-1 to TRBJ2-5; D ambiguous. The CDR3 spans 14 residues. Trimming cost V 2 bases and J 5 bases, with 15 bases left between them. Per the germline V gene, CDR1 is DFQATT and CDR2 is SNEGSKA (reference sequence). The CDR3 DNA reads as TGCAGTGCTAGACATCCAGGCGGCTTGGAGACCCAGTACTTC. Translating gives CSARHPGGLETQYF.

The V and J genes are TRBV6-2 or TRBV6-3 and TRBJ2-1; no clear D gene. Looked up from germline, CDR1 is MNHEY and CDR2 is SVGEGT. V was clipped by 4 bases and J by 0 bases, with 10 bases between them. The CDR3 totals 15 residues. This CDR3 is CASSSGYGSYNEQFF. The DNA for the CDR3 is TGTGCCAGCAGTTCTGGGTATGGCTCCTACAATGAGCAGTTCTTC.

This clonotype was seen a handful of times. The DNA for the CDR3 is TGCAGTGCTAGGCAGGGGGCTGGCAATCAGCCCCAGCATTTT. Its translation: CSARQGAGNQPQHF. The rearrangement links TRBV20-1 to TRBJ1-5, with TRBD1 matching 8 bases. The CDR3 consists of 14 residues. The junction had 3 bases not matched to a gene; V was cut back by 3 bases and J by 2 bases. The germline V gene encodes CDR1 DFQATT and CDR2 SNEGSKA (reference sequence).

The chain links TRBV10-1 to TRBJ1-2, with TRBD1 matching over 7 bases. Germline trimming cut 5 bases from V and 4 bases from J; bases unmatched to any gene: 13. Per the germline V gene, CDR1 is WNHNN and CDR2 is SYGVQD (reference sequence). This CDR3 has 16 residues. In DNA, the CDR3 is TGCGCCAGCAGTCCCGGGACAGCCAACGAGGGCTATGGCTACACCTTC. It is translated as CASSPGTANEGYGYTF.

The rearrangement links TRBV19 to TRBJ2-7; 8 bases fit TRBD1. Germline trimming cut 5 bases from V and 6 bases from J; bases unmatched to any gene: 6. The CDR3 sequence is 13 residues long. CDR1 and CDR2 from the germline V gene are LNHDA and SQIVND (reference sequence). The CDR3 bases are TGTGCCAGTAGTCCCGGACAGGGTCGCGAGCAGTACTTC. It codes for CASSPGQGREQYF.

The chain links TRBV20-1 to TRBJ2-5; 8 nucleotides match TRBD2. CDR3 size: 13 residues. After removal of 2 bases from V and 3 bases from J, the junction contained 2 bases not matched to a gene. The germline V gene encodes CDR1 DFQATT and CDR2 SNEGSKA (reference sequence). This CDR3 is CSARPTSEETQYF. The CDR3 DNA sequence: TGCAGTGCTAGACCGACTAGCGAAGAGACCCAGTACTTC.

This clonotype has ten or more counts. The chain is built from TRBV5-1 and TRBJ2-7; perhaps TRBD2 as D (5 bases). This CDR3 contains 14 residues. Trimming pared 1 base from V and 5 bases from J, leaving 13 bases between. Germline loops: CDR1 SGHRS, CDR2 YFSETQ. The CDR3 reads CASSLPSIGNEQYF. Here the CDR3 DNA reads TGCGCCAGCAGCTTGCCCAGTATCGGGAACGAGCAGTACTTC.